This is a list of T cell receptor beta chains from one sample in a study of T-cell memory formation after mild COVID-19. One entry per CDR3 protein, called by TCRdb with MiXCR from the 5' RACE reads. The sample lists hundreds of thousands of distinct CDR3 sequences, roughly 15% occurring once. The specimen was PBMCs or a T cell subset sorted from them (not recorded which). These receptors all come from a man between 18 and 35 years old who had mild COVID-19 (a few samples of this study predate the infection). Cell type and time point are not known. Both conserved end residues are part of each CDR3. Fields, in order: D gene, V gene, J gene, clone size, CDR3 length, CDR3 DNA, CDR3 protein. A D gene is named only where the DNA matches it firmly. The size field is filled for only some rows; it gives once, few, many or a size class.

>NA|TRBV4-3|TRBJ1-1|NA|14
TGCGCCAGCAGCCAAGATCTCGCGGGCACTGAAGCTTTCTTT
CASSQDLAGTEAFF
>TRBD2|TRBV19|TRBJ2-1|few|12
TGTGCCAGCGGCGGGGGTTTTAATGAGCAGTTCTTC
CASGGGFNEQFF
>NA|TRBV5-1|TRBJ1-2|NA|16
TGCGCCAGCAGCTTCCCCGAAGGGGCTCCCCTATATGGCTACACCTTC
CASSFPEGAPLYGYTF
>TRBD1|TRBV6-2/TRBV6-3|TRBJ2-3|NA|15
TGTGCCAGCAGTTACCCTAGGACAGGGGAAGATACGCAGTATTTT
CASSYPRTGEDTQYF
>NA|TRBV6-5|TRBJ2-5|many|15
TGTGCCAGCAGTTTGGCTGCGACGTACCAAGAGACCCAGTACTTC
CASSLAATYQETQYF
>NA|TRBV5-1|TRBJ2-3|NA|14
TGCGCCAGCAGCTTGTGGCCGGGGCCAGATACGCAGTATTTT
CASSLWPGPDTQYF
>NA|TRBV20-1|TRBJ2-7|few|13
TGCAGTGCTAGAGGCCAGCAACCAGGCGAGCAGTACTTC
CSARGQQPGEQYF
>NA|TRBV5-5|TRBJ2-6|few|15
TGTGCCAGCAGTCCGACACCTCTTATTGCCAACGTCCTGACTTTC
CASSPTPLIANVLTF
>NA|TRBV11-2|TRBJ1-6|few|16
TGTGCCAGCAGCCCAACAAGAGGGGCTTTGGGATCACCCCTCCACTTT
CASSPTRGALGSPLHF
>TRBD2|TRBV11-3|TRBJ2-1|NA|17
TGTGCCAGCAGCCGACGAGCTCTAGCGGGGGGAGTGGATGAGCAGTTCTTC
CASSRRALAGGVDEQFF
>NA|TRBV7-2|TRBJ1-3|few|15
TGTGCCAGCAGCTCTACCTCGGCAGCTGGAAACACCATATATTTT
CASSSTSAAGNTIYF
>TRBD2|TRBV6-4|TRBJ2-3|few|16
TGTGCCAGCAGTCCTAGCGGGGCCTCTTTTTTTGATACGCAGTATTTT
CASSPSGASFFDTQYF
>NA|TRBV20-1|TRBJ2-5|NA|11
TGCAGTGCTAGAGATTACGAGACCCAGTACTTC
CSARDYETQYF
>TRBD1|TRBV7-9|TRBJ1-2|few|14
TGTGCCAGCAGTAGTTGGACAGGGAACTATGGCTACACCTTC
CASSSWTGNYGYTF
>NA|TRBV4-1|TRBJ2-3|few|14
TGCGCCAGCAGCCAACGGGAGACCACAGATACGCAGTATTTT
CASSQRETTDTQYF
>TRBD1|TRBV29-1|TRBJ2-1|few|14
TGCAGCGTTGATAGGCAGGGGGCTAACAATGAGCAGTTCTTC
CSVDRQGANNEQFF
>NA|TRBV10-1|TRBJ2-6|NA|13
TGCGCCAGCAGTGAGGCTGGGGCCAACGTCCTGACTTTC
CASSEAGANVLTF
>TRBD2|TRBV5-1|TRBJ2-3|many|14
TGCGCCAGCAGCTTGACTAGCGACGGATATACGCAGTATTTT
CASSLTSDGYTQYF
>NA|TRBV20-1|TRBJ1-6|NA|15
TGCAGTGCTAGTCTGAGTGAGGGGCCTCATTCACCCCTCCACTTT
CSASLSEGPHSPLHF
>NA|TRBV4-1|TRBJ2-5|NA|16
TGCGCCAGCAGCCAAGATCTGGTGGGGGAAAGAGAGACCCAGTACTTC
CASSQDLVGERETQYF
>TRBD2|TRBV4-1|TRBJ2-7|NA|16
TGCGCCAGCAGCCAAGTACTAGCGGGGGCCCCTTACGAGCAGTACTTC
CASSQVLAGAPYEQYF
>TRBD2|TRBV6-6|TRBJ2-5|NA|16
TGTGCCAGCAGTTACTCGAGGGAGCGGGGGGCAGAGACCCAGTACTTC
CASSYSRERGAETQYF
>TRBD1|TRBV7-8|TRBJ1-6|NA|15
TGTGCCAGCAGCCCCGGACAGGGGATTAACTCACCCCTCCACTTT
CASSPGQGINSPLHF
>NA|TRBV13|TRBJ2-1|few|15
TGTGCCAGCAGCTTAGGCCCGGACTCCTACAATGAGCAGTTCTTC
CASSLGPDSYNEQFF